This T cell receptor (beta chain) emerged from a study of cytomegalovirus exposure and HLA in healthy donors. Study at large: The 100 to 150 validation repertoires matched the roughly 700 first-cohort repertoires in platform, a later analysis reported. Findings and limits, study-wide: Testing in vitro showed a few CMV-associated chains specific for CMV antigens. Cytomegalovirus association was assigned to about 150 TCR beta chains.

Assay: immunoSEQ multiplex PCR; the TCRdb copy retains only in-frame clones and omits some. The data contain about 400,000 clones, roughly 85% of them singletons. The length of the CDR3 is 14 residues. V shed 7 bases and J shed 0 bases, with 10 bases lying between them. The germline V gene encodes CDR1 MNHNS and CDR2 SASEGT. To note about this clone: Its antigen remains unidentified.

The sequence was obtained from a woman younger than 35 in good health and CMV-seronegative. The J gene is TRBJ2-1, the V gene TRBV6-1; tentatively, D is TRBD1 (5 bases). The sample was PBMCs. CDR3 bases: TGTGCCAGCAAACCAGGGCTCTCCTACAATGAGCAGTTCTTC. Protein: CASKPGLSYNEQFF.